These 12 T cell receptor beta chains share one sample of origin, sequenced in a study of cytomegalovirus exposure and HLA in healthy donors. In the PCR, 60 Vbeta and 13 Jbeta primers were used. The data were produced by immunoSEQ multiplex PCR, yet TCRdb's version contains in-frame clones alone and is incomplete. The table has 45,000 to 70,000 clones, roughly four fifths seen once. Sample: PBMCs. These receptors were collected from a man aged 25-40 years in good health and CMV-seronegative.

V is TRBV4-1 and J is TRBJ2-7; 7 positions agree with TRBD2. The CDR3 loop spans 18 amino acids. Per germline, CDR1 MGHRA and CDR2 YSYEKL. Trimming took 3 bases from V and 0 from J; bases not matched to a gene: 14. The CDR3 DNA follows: TGCGCCAGCAGCCACCAATATTCCGGGACTACTAGCTCCTACGAGCAGTACTTC. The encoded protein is CASSHQYSGTTSSYEQYF.

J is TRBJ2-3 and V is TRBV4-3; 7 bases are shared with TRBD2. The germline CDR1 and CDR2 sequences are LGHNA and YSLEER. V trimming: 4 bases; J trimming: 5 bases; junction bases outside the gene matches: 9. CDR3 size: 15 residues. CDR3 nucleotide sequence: TGCGCCAGCAGCCTTCTAAGCGGGAAAGGAGATACGCAGTATTTT. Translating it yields CASSLLSGKGDTQYF.

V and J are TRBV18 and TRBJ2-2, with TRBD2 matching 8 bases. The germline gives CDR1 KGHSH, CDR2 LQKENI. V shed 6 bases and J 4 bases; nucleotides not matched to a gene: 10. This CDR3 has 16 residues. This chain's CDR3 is CASSPGGGPSTGELFF. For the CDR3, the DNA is TGTGCCAGCTCCCCCGGGGGGGGCCCTTCCACCGGGGAGCTGTTTTTT.

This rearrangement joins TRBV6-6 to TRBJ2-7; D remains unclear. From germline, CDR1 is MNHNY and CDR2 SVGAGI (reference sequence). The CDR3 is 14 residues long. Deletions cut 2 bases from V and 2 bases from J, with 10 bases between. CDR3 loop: CASSYPAGTYEQYF. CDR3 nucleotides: TGTGCCAGCAGTTACCCAGCAGGAACCTACGAGCAGTACTTC.

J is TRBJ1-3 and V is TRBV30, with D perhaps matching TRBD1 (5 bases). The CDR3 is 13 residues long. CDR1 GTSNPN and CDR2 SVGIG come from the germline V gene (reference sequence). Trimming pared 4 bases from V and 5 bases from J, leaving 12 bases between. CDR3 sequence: CAWTRDGRNTIYF. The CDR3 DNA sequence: TGTGCCTGGACCAGGGATGGGAGAAACACCATATATTTT.

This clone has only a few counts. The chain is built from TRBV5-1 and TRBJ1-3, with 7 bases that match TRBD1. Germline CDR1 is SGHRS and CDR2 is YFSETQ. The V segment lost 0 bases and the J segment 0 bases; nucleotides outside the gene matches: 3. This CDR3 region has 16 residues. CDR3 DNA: TGCGCCAGCAGCTTGGGGGACAGTCTCTCTGGAAACACCATATATTTT. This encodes CASSLGDSLSGNTIYF.

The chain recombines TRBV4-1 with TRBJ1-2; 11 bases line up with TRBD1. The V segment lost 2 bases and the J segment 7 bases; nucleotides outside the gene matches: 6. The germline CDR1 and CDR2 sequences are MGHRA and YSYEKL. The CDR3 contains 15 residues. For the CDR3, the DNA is TGCGCCAGCAGCCAACCCGGACAGGGGGCGCGTGGCTACACCTTC. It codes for CASSQPGQGARGYTF.

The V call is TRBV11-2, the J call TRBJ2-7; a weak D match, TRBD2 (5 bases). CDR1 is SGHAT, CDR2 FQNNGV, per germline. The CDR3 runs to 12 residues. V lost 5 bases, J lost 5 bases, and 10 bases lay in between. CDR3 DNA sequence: TGTGCCAGCAGCGTCGGGAAGAACGAGCAGTACTTC. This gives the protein CASSVGKNEQYF.

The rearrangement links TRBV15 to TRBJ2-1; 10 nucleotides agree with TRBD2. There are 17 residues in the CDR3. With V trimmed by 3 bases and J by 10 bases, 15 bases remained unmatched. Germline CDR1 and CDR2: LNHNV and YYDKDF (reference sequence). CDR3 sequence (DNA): TGTGCCACCAGCAGGGTGTGGGCTAGCGGGGGTACCACCGAGCAGTTCTTC. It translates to CATSRVWASGGTTEQFF. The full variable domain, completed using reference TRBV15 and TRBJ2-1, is DAMVIQNPRYQVTQFGKPVTLSCSQTLNHNVMYWYQQKSSQAPKLLFHYYDKDFNNEADTPDNFQSRRPNTSFCFLDIRSPGLGDTAMYLCATSRVWASGGTTEQFFGPGTRLTVL.

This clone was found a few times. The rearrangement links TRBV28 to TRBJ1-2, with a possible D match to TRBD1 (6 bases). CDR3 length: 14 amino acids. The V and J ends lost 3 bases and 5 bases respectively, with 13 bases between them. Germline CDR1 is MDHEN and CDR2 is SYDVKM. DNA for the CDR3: TGTGCCAGCAGTTTCGAGGTCAGGGGTTATGGCTACACCTTC. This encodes CASSFEVRGYGYTF.

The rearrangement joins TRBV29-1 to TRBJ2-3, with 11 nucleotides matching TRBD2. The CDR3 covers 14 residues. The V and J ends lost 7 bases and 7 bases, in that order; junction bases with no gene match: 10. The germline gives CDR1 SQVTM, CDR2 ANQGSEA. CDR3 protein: CSASVAGGPHTQYF. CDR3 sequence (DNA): TGCAGCGCTAGCGTAGCGGGGGGGCCCCATACGCAGTATTTT.

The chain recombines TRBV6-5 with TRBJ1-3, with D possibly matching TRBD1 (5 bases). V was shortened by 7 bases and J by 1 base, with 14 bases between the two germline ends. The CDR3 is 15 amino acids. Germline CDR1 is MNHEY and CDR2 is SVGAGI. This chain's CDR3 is CASKFTQGSGNTIYF. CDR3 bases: TGTGCCAGCAAATTCACCCAGGGATCTGGAAACACCATATATTTT.